This T cell receptor beta chain was captured in a study of PD-L1 blockade in urothelial cancer. Study as a whole: When patients started atezolizumab around 2014, it was given at 1,200 mg intravenously every 3 weeks. Study-level findings and limits: In blood sampled pretreatment, TCR clonality below the median predicted better survival.

TCRdb's table, derived via immunoSEQ multiplex PCR, lists solely in-frame clones and lacks some. The sample lists fewer than 85,000 clones; 84% were seen once. Indicated time point: pretreatment peripheral blood. A word on this clone: Its target is not known.

The junction had 4 bases not matched to a gene; V was cut back by 2 bases and J by 12 bases. This CDR3 has 12 amino acids. Germline values: CDR1 SGHVS, CDR2 FNYEAQ. The source of this sequence is a woman aged 70-85 years with urothelial cancer. The sample consisted of PBMCs, taken around atezolizumab (anti-PD-L1) treatment. The chain is built from TRBV7-6 and TRBJ2-3, with 8 bases matching TRBD2. The CDR3 sequence: CASSLFSGDQYF. In nucleotides, the CDR3 is TGTGCCAGCAGCTTATTTAGCGGGGATCAGTATTTT.